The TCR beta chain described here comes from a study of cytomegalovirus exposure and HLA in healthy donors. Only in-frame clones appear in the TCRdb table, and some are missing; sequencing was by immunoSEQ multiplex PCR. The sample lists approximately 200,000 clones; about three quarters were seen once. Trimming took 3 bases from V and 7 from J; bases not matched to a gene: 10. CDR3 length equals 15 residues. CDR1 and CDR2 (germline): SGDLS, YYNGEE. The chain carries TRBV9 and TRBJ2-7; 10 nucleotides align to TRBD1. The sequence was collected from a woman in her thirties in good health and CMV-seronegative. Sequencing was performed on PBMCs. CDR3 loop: CASSAGTGDILEQYF. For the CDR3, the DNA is TGTGCCAGCAGCGCCGGGACAGGGGATATTTTGGAGCAGTACTTC.